Listed here are 24 T cell receptor beta chains from one sample, sequenced in a study of OX40 agonist ivuxolimab in advanced cancers. The method was the immunoSEQ multiplex PCR assay. In TCRdb, the immuneACCESS table is reduced to in-frame sequences with V and J assigned. These tables do not hold every clone; where another copy was compared, an unresolved V gene accounts for under half, and the others remain unexplained. Present in this sample are approximately 47,000 clones, roughly 86% of which were seen just once. The biggest ten clones account for roughly 7.8% of the sample. The sample consisted of CD4+ or CD8+ T cells sorted from blood, taken in a trial of the OX40 agonist ivuxolimab. The receptors derive from an adult with an advanced solid tumor such as melanoma, head and neck, liver or kidney cancer.

The chain couples TRBV5-1 to TRBJ2-7; a weak D match, TRBD2 (6 bases). The CDR3 length is 15 residues. V was pared by 3 bases and J by 4 bases, with 17 bases between. Per the germline V gene, CDR1 is SGHRS and CDR2 is YFSETQ. The DNA for the CDR3 is TGCGCCAGCAGCTCGGCCGGGACTGCTCCATACGAGCAGTACTTC. It codes for CASSSAGTAPYEQYF.

The chain has TRBV4-3 and TRBJ2-5; D is possibly TRBD1 or TRBD2 (5 bases each). This CDR3 spans 14 amino acids. V was shortened by 0 bases and J by 3 bases, with 8 bases between the two germline ends. Germline CDR1 reads LGHNA; CDR2 reads YSLEER. In DNA form, the CDR3 reads TGCGCCAGCAGCCAAGATTGGGGGAAAGAGACCCAGTACTTC. Protein: CASSQDWGKETQYF.

The chain joins TRBV29-1 to TRBJ2-5, with D possibly being TRBD1 (5 bases). Between the trimmed V and J ends, which lost 3 bases and 5 bases, there was a span of 10 bases. This CDR3 contains 12 residues. CDR1 is SQVTM and CDR2 is ANQGSEA in the germline V gene. The CDR3 loop reads CSVEVAGETQYF. CDR3 nucleotides: TGCAGCGTTGAGGTAGCAGGGGAGACCCAGTACTTC. Based on the CDR3 plus reference TRBV29-1 and TRBJ2-5, the full variable domain is SAVISQKPSRDICQRGTSLTIQCQVDSQVTMMFWYRQQPGQSLTLIATANQGSEATYESGFVIDKFPISRPNLTFSTLTVSNMSPEDSSIYLCSVEVAGETQYFGPGTRLLVL.

As DNA, the CDR3 is TGTGCCAGCTCACTCCTATTTGGGGAGCTGTTTTTT. This sequence encodes CASSLLFGELFF. This sequence joins TRBV18 and TRBJ2-2; no clear D. Looked up from germline, CDR1 is KGHSH and CDR2 is LQKENI. Trimming left V 4 bases short and J 8 bases short, with 8 bases between. The CDR3 runs 12 residues. Supplemented by reference TRBV18 and TRBJ2-2, the full variable domain reads NAGVMQNPRHLVRRRGQEARLRCSPMKGHSHVYWYRQLPEEGLKFMVYLQKENIIDESGMPKERFSAEFPKEGPSILRIQQVVRGDSAAYFCASSLLFGELFFGEGSRLTVL.

Of note for this clone: At one end the junction does not follow the germline gene, possibly because of a read error. The chain is built from TRBV28 and TRBJ2-5; 8 bases are a match to TRBD1. CDR1 and CDR2 from the germline V gene are MDHEN and SYDVKM. The CDR3 has 14 residues. The CDR3 here is CASSAQGVQETQHF. DNA for the CDR3: TGTGCCAGCAGTGCACAGGGGGTACAAGAGACCCAGCACTTC.

This sequence joins TRBV23-1 and TRBJ2-7; 7 bases line up with TRBD1. TRBV23-1 qualifies as an ORF whose function is uncertain. CDR3 length: 18 residues. V gave up 0 bases and J gave up 3 bases; unmatched junction bases: 14. The chain's CDR3 is CASSQSNLWPGQCYEQYF. CDR3 in DNA: TGCGCCAGCAGTCAATCTAACCTCTGGCCGGGACAGTGCTACGAGCAGTACTTC.

This clone was counted a single time. The chain has TRBV7-9 and TRBJ2-7; no firm D call. The V end lost 5 bases, the J end lost 7 bases, and 9 bases lay between the germline ends. This CDR3 spans 11 amino acids. Germline V CDR1 and CDR2: SEHNR, FQNEAQ (reference sequence). The DNA of the CDR3 is TGTGCCAGCAGCGGTCCCGTGGAGCAGTACTTC. Its protein is CASSGPVEQYF.

The sample holds a few counts of this clone. The chain has TRBV19 and TRBJ2-3; 9 bases align to TRBD1. J gave up 4 bases and V 4 bases, and 6 bases lay outside the gene matches. This CDR3 spans 15 amino acids. Germline CDR1 is LNHDA and CDR2 is SQIVND (reference sequence). The CDR3 loop reads CASSKGTGLPDTQYF. CDR3 in DNA: TGTGCCAGTAGTAAGGGGACAGGGTTGCCAGATACGCAGTATTTT. The full variable domain, in which reference TRBV19 and TRBJ2-3 provide the parts outside the CDR3, is DGGITQSPKYLFRKEGQNVTLSCEQNLNHDAMYWYRQDPGQGLRLIYYSQIVNDFQKGDIAEGYSVSREKKESFPLTVTSAQKNPTAFYLCASSKGTGLPDTQYFGPGTRLTVL.

The gene calls are TRBV5-1 and TRBJ2-1; the match to TRBD2 covers 14 bases. The CDR3 is made up of 15 amino acids. Germline lookup yields CDR1 SGHRS and CDR2 YFSETQ. V lost 4 bases and J lost 10; bases outside the gene matches: 7. CDR3 amino acids: CASSEGLAGVEEQFF. The CDR3 region has the DNA TGCGCCAGCAGCGAGGGACTAGCGGGAGTAGAAGAGCAGTTCTTC.

The J gene is TRBJ2-7, the V gene TRBV12-5, with D maybe TRBD1 (6 bases). Per the germline V gene, CDR1 is LGHNT and CDR2 is FRNRAP. The CDR3 runs to 17 residues. V was shortened by 0 bases and J by 5 bases, with 20 bases between the two germline ends. The CDR3: CASGLVIDATGSNEQYF. DNA for the CDR3: TGTGCTAGTGGTTTGGTAATCGACGCAACAGGGAGCAACGAGCAGTACTTC.

This chain connects TRBV6-5 to TRBJ2-7; D might be TRBD1 (6 bases). The CDR3 has 13 residues. Germline V gene data show CDR1 as MNHEY and CDR2 as SVGAGI. V dropped 5 bases and J dropped 6 bases, with 14 bases sitting between them. The CDR3 loop is CASSGRGQSEQYF. As DNA, the CDR3 is TGTGCCAGCAGTGGCCGTGGACAGAGCGAGCAGTACTTC.

A word on this clone: Germline and junction disagree at one end, which may indicate a read error. V gene TRBV7-9 combines with J gene TRBJ2-1, with 14 bases aligning to TRBD2. CDR1 SEHNR and CDR2 FQNEAQ come from the germline V gene (reference sequence). This CDR3 region has 15 residues. This chain's CDR3 is CASNLGLAGGVEQFF. CDR3 bases: TGTGCCAGCAACTTAGGACTAGCGGGAGGAGTTGAGCAGTTCTTC.

V usage is TRBV18 and J usage is TRBJ2-2; 7 nucleotides agree with TRBD2. V lost 6 bases, J lost 0 bases, and 13 bases stayed unmatched. The germline gives CDR1 KGHSH, CDR2 LQKENI. This CDR3 is built from 18 residues. The CDR3 here is CASSQHAPSGANTGELFF. The CDR3 bases are TGTGCCAGCTCCCAACACGCACCTAGCGGAGCGAACACCGGGGAGCTGTTTTTT.

V usage is TRBV7-3 and J usage is TRBJ1-1; tentatively, D is TRBD1 (5 bases). CDR1 is SGHTA and CDR2 is FQGTGA in the germline V gene. The V end lost 5 bases, the J end lost 1 base, and 11 bases lay between the germline ends. This CDR3 has 14 amino acids. This CDR3 is CASSPLGANTEAFF. The CDR3 DNA sequence: TGTGCCAGCAGCCCCCTTGGGGCGAACACTGAAGCTTTCTTT.

The chain uses TRBV29-1 and TRBJ1-3; tentatively, D is TRBD1 (5 bases). V was clipped by 4 bases and J by 0 bases, with 10 bases between them. This CDR3 spans 14 amino acids. Germline CDR1 is SQVTM and CDR2 is ANQGSEA. CDR3 residues: CSVGGMGSGNTIYF. For the CDR3, the DNA is TGCAGCGTTGGGGGGATGGGCTCTGGAAACACCATATATTTT.

V usage is TRBV7-2 and J usage is TRBJ2-3; 8 bases line up with TRBD1. Germline CDR1 is SGHTA and CDR2 is FQGNSA. V was clipped by 5 bases and J by 2 bases; unmatched bases: 6. The CDR3 is 15 amino acids. DNA of the CDR3: TGTGCCAGCAGCGACTGGGACAGGATCACAGATACGCAGTATTTT. Its protein is CASSDWDRITDTQYF.

J is TRBJ2-1 and V is TRBV30; TRBD2 is a possible D gene (6 bases). CDR3 length equals 16 residues. V lost 2 bases and J 1 base, leaving 15 bases between the germline ends. Germline lookup yields CDR1 GTSNPN and CDR2 SVGIG (reference sequence). CDR3 in amino acids: CAWSPPSGYSYNEQFF. The CDR3 DNA follows: TGTGCCTGGAGTCCCCCAAGCGGGTATTCCTACAATGAGCAGTTCTTC.

V usage is TRBV5-1 and J usage is TRBJ2-3; 11 positions match TRBD2. There are 15 residues in the CDR3. After removal of 2 bases from V and 3 bases from J, the junction contained 2 bases not matched to a gene. Germline CDR1 reads SGHRS; CDR2 reads YFSETQ. In DNA form, the CDR3 reads TGCGCCAGCAGCTTAACTAGCGGGAGAACAGATACGCAGTATTTT. Translated: CASSLTSGRTDTQYF. The full variable domain, its missing parts supplied by reference TRBV5-1 and TRBJ2-3, is KAGVTQTPRYLIKTRGQQVTLSCSPISGHRSVSWYQQTPGQGLQFLFEYFSETQRNKGNFPGRFSGRQFSNSRSEMNVSTLELGDSALYLCASSLTSGRTDTQYFGPGTRLTVL.

V gene TRBV12-5 combines with J gene TRBJ2-6; no definite D call. The CDR3 runs 13 residues. The ends were cut back, 5 bases at V and 1 base at J, with 3 bases in the middle. Germline V lookup: CDR1 LGHNT, CDR2 FRNRAP. CDR3 sequence: CASGQSGANVLTF. The CDR3 bases are TGTGCTAGTGGTCAATCTGGGGCCAACGTCCTGACTTTC.

The chain joins TRBV28 to TRBJ2-3; TRBD2 matches at 8 bases. V was clipped by 4 bases and J by 1 base; unmatched bases: 7. The CDR3 runs 16 residues. Germline-derived CDR1 and CDR2 are MDHEN and SYDVKM. The CDR3 DNA follows: TGTGCCAGCAGTTCTACGGGGGGGATTGGCACAGATACGCAGTATTTT. Protein: CASSSTGGIGTDTQYF.

The J gene is TRBJ2-6, the V gene TRBV11-1; 13 nucleotides line up with TRBD2. The trim removed 3 bases at V and 4 bases at J, leaving 6 bases unmatched. The CDR3 contains 18 residues. Germline V gene data show CDR1 as SGHAT and CDR2 as FQDESV (reference sequence). The CDR3 DNA reads as TGTGCCAGCAGCTTGGGGCGACTAGCGGGAGGAGGGGCCAACGTCCTGACTTTC. Protein sequence: CASSLGRLAGGGANVLTF.

The V and J genes are TRBV19 and TRBJ2-7; 8 bases are a match to TRBD2. Germline CDR1 LNHDA, CDR2 SQIVND (reference sequence). Trimming took 6 bases from V and 3 from J; bases not matched to a gene: 13. CDR3 length: 16 amino acids. The CDR3 bases are TGTGCCAGTAGCCGACTTAGCGGGACCTACGGCTACGAGCAGTACTTC. Residues: CASSRLSGTYGYEQYF.

The chain couples TRBV7-3 to TRBJ2-7; D perhaps matches TRBD2 (6 bases). From germline, CDR1 is SGHTA and CDR2 FQGTGA. This CDR3 contains 16 residues. The germline V and J ends were trimmed by 2 bases and 0 bases, with 14 bases remaining between them. The CDR3 DNA reads as TGTGCCAGCAGCTTAGATCGCGGGGACTTCTCCTACGAGCAGTACTTC. Its translation: CASSLDRGDFSYEQYF. Full variable domain (outside the CDR3, taken from reference TRBV7-3 and TRBJ2-7): GAGVSQTPSNKVTEKGKYVELRCDPISGHTALYWYRQSLGQGPEFLIYFQGTGAADDSGLPNDRFFAVRPEGSVSTLKIQRTERGDSAVYLCASSLDRGDFSYEQYFGPGTRLTVT.

The chain is built from TRBV7-6 and TRBJ1-4; 7 nucleotides line up with TRBD1. The CDR3 length is 15 residues. Trimming cost V 3 bases and J 5 bases; bases outside gene matches: 6. Germline V gene data show CDR1 as SGHVS and CDR2 as FNYEAQ. The CDR3 protein is CASSFPGTENEKLFF. CDR3 bases: TGTGCCAGCAGCTTCCCCGGGACAGAGAATGAAAAACTGTTTTTT.